A selection of T cell receptor beta chains follows, all from one sample in a study of blood T cell repertoires in COVID-19. Only in-frame clones appear in the TCRdb table, and some are missing; sequencing was by immunoSEQ multiplex PCR. The table shows 150,000 to 250,000 clones, with around 82% occurring only once. The sequenced sample consisted of PBMCs or T cells enriched from blood (not recorded which). These receptors were taken from a man between 40 and 49 years old who had recovered from COVID-19. CDR3s include the opening cysteine and the closing phenylalanine or tryptophan. D genes are given only for firm matches. Only some rows state a clone size, as once, few, many or a class for expanded clones.

cdr3_length: 15; d_call: TRBD2; j_call: TRBJ2-7; clone_size: few; v_call: TRBV5-4; cdr3_aa: CASSFGGSNTYEQYF; cdr3_nt: TGTGCCAGCAGCTTCGGCGGGAGTAACACCTACGAGCAGTACTTC
cdr3_length: 16; d_call: .; j_call: TRBJ1-2; clone_size: .; v_call: TRBV7-2; cdr3_aa: CASSLGGRATTYGYTF; cdr3_nt: TGTGCCAGCAGCCTAGGGGGGAGGGCAACTACGTATGGCTACACCTTC
cdr3_length: 13; d_call: .; j_call: TRBJ1-3; clone_size: .; v_call: TRBV28; cdr3_aa: CASTLPAGNTIYF; cdr3_nt: TGTGCCAGCACCCTCCCAGCTGGAAACACCATATATTTT
cdr3_length: 15; d_call: TRBD2; j_call: TRBJ2-3; clone_size: once; v_call: TRBV9; cdr3_aa: CASSLGTSRTDTQYF; cdr3_nt: TGTGCCAGCAGCCTAGGGACTAGCCGCACAGATACGCAGTATTTT
cdr3_length: 14; d_call: .; j_call: TRBJ1-2; clone_size: .; v_call: TRBV11-2; cdr3_aa: CASSSWDWVGGYTF; cdr3_nt: TGTGCCAGCAGCTCCTGGGACTGGGTGGGGGGCTACACCTTC
cdr3_length: 13; d_call: .; j_call: TRBJ1-2; clone_size: .; v_call: TRBV29-1; cdr3_aa: CSAGPGNSYGYTF; cdr3_nt: TGCAGCGCCGGCCCGGGGAACAGCTATGGCTACACCTTC
cdr3_length: 15; d_call: TRBD1; j_call: TRBJ1-1; clone_size: .; v_call: TRBV18; cdr3_aa: CASSPLGTANTEAFF; cdr3_nt: TGTGCCAGCTCACCACTGGGGACAGCCAACACTGAAGCTTTCTTT
cdr3_length: 12; d_call: .; j_call: TRBJ2-7; clone_size: .; v_call: TRBV10-3; cdr3_aa: CAISEDTDEQYF; cdr3_nt: TGTGCCATCAGTGAGGACACCGACGAGCAGTACTTC
cdr3_length: 17; d_call: .; j_call: TRBJ1-6; clone_size: .; v_call: TRBV27; cdr3_aa: CASSFSRREDDNSPLHF; cdr3_nt: TGTGCCAGCAGTTTTTCCCGACGGGAGGACGATAATTCACCCCTCCACTTT
cdr3_length: 13; d_call: .; j_call: TRBJ1-4; clone_size: .; v_call: TRBV4-3; cdr3_aa: CASSQDGGEKLFF; cdr3_nt: TGCGCCAGCAGCCAAGACGGGGGAGAAAAACTGTTTTTT
cdr3_length: 15; d_call: .; j_call: TRBJ2-1; clone_size: .; v_call: TRBV28; cdr3_aa: CASTYEGRGYNEQFF; cdr3_nt: TGTGCCAGCACCTATGAGGGCCGGGGGTACAATGAGCAGTTCTTC
cdr3_length: 15; d_call: TRBD1; j_call: TRBJ2-1; clone_size: .; v_call: TRBV5-4; cdr3_aa: CASSILQGGYNEQFF; cdr3_nt: TGTGCCAGCAGCATATTACAGGGGGGATACAATGAGCAGTTCTTC
cdr3_length: 13; d_call: .; j_call: TRBJ1-2; clone_size: .; v_call: TRBV4-3; cdr3_aa: CASSQRGLGGYTF; cdr3_nt: TGCGCCAGCAGCCAACGGGGGTTGGGTGGCTACACCTTC
cdr3_length: 14; d_call: .; j_call: TRBJ2-5; clone_size: .; v_call: TRBV2; cdr3_aa: CASSEETYQETQYF; cdr3_nt: TGTGCCAGCAGTGAGGAGACCTACCAAGAGACCCAGTACTTC
cdr3_length: 15; d_call: TRBD1; j_call: TRBJ2-1; clone_size: .; v_call: TRBV5-1; cdr3_aa: CASSSADRLYNEQFF; cdr3_nt: TGCGCCAGCAGCTCGGCGGACAGGCTCTACAATGAGCAGTTCTTC
cdr3_length: 15; d_call: TRBD1; j_call: TRBJ2-3; clone_size: .; v_call: TRBV19; cdr3_aa: CASSVDRGPPDTQYF; cdr3_nt: TGTGCCAGTAGCGTTGACAGGGGACCCCCAGATACGCAGTATTTT
cdr3_length: 13; d_call: .; j_call: TRBJ1-2; clone_size: .; v_call: TRBV7-9; cdr3_aa: CASSLDSNYGYTF; cdr3_nt: TGTGCCAGCAGCCTGGACAGTAACTATGGCTACACCTTC
cdr3_length: 14; d_call: TRBD2; j_call: TRBJ2-5; clone_size: .; v_call: TRBV5-1; cdr3_aa: CASSLSGRGETQYF; cdr3_nt: TGCGCCAGCAGCCTGAGCGGGAGAGGGGAGACCCAGTACTTC
cdr3_length: 13; d_call: .; j_call: TRBJ1-1; clone_size: once; v_call: TRBV30; cdr3_aa: CAWRFRSHTEAFF; cdr3_nt: TGTGCCTGGAGGTTCAGGTCCCACACTGAAGCTTTCTTT
cdr3_length: 16; d_call: .; j_call: TRBJ1-1; clone_size: .; v_call: TRBV5-1; cdr3_aa: CASSLQQGRPGTEAFF; cdr3_nt: TGCGCCAGCAGCTTGCAACAGGGACGACCCGGAACTGAAGCTTTCTTT
cdr3_length: 13; d_call: .; j_call: TRBJ1-5; clone_size: .; v_call: TRBV12-3/TRBV12-4; cdr3_aa: CASSPQLNQPQHF; cdr3_nt: TGTGCCAGCAGTCCACAGCTCAATCAGCCCCAGCATTTT
cdr3_length: 16; d_call: .; j_call: TRBJ1-6; clone_size: .; v_call: TRBV23-1; cdr3_aa: CASSQEDRSYNSPLHF; cdr3_nt: TGCGCCAGCAGTCAAGAGGATAGATCCTATAATTCACCCCTCCACTTT
cdr3_length: 12; d_call: .; j_call: TRBJ2-3; clone_size: few; v_call: TRBV7-9; cdr3_aa: CASSPTRDTQYF; cdr3_nt: TGTGCCAGCAGCCCTACTCGAGATACGCAGTATTTT
cdr3_length: 15; d_call: .; j_call: TRBJ2-5; clone_size: few; v_call: TRBV2; cdr3_aa: CASTLGLPGGETQYF; cdr3_nt: TGTGCCAGCACTTTGGGACTGCCTGGGGGGGAGACCCAGTACTTC
cdr3_length: 20; d_call: TRBD2; j_call: TRBJ2-3; clone_size: .; v_call: TRBV4-2; cdr3_aa: CASSQEGELAGAEGTDTQYF; cdr3_nt: TGTGCCAGCAGCCAAGAGGGGGAACTAGCGGGAGCTGAAGGCACAGATACGCAGTATTTT
cdr3_length: 12; d_call: .; j_call: TRBJ2-5; clone_size: .; v_call: TRBV28; cdr3_aa: CAGPVRGETQYF; cdr3_nt: TGTGCCGGACCCGTCAGGGGAGAGACCCAGTACTTC
cdr3_length: 14; d_call: .; j_call: TRBJ1-3; clone_size: many; v_call: TRBV5-6; cdr3_aa: CASSLQASGNTIYF; cdr3_nt: TGTGCCAGCAGCTTGCAAGCCTCTGGAAACACCATATATTTT
cdr3_length: 16; d_call: TRBD2; j_call: TRBJ2-1; clone_size: .; v_call: TRBV7-2; cdr3_aa: CASSVSLAGVWDEQFF; cdr3_nt: TGTGCCAGCAGCGTATCACTAGCGGGAGTGTGGGATGAGCAGTTCTTC
cdr3_length: 11; d_call: .; j_call: TRBJ2-1; clone_size: .; v_call: TRBV24-1; cdr3_aa: CATSDLDEQFF; cdr3_nt: TGTGCCACCAGTGATCTTGATGAGCAGTTCTTC
cdr3_length: 15; d_call: TRBD1; j_call: TRBJ2-7; clone_size: .; v_call: TRBV4-2; cdr3_aa: CASSQDPTGGYEQYF; cdr3_nt: TGTGCCAGCAGCCAAGACCCGACAGGGGGCTACGAGCAGTACTTC
cdr3_length: 12; d_call: .; j_call: TRBJ1-5; clone_size: .; v_call: TRBV28; cdr3_aa: CASRTGVRPQHF; cdr3_nt: TGTGCCAGCAGGACAGGAGTAAGGCCCCAGCATTTT
cdr3_length: 14; d_call: TRBD1; j_call: TRBJ1-1; clone_size: .; v_call: TRBV5-1; cdr3_aa: CASSLDRGRTEAFF; cdr3_nt: TGCGCCAGCAGCTTAGACAGGGGGCGGACTGAAGCTTTCTTT
cdr3_length: 16; d_call: .; j_call: TRBJ1-4; clone_size: .; v_call: TRBV30; cdr3_aa: CAWSGPLPTTNEKLFF; cdr3_nt: TGTGCCTGGAGTGGACCACTACCTACAACTAATGAAAAACTGTTTTTT
cdr3_length: 16; d_call: .; j_call: TRBJ1-1; clone_size: .; v_call: TRBV5-1; cdr3_aa: CASSPTRTTGNTEAFF; cdr3_nt: TGCGCCAGCAGCCCCACTCGTACGACGGGAAACACTGAAGCTTTCTTT
cdr3_length: 17; d_call: TRBD1; j_call: TRBJ1-5; clone_size: .; v_call: TRBV2; cdr3_aa: CASSRDNAGGDNQPQHF; cdr3_nt: TGTGCCAGCAGTCGCGATAATGCAGGGGGAGACAATCAGCCCCAGCATTTT
cdr3_length: 13; d_call: .; j_call: TRBJ2-7; clone_size: .; v_call: TRBV9; cdr3_aa: CASSVGISYEQYF; cdr3_nt: TGTGCCAGCAGCGTCGGTATCTCCTACGAGCAGTACTTC
cdr3_length: 14; d_call: .; j_call: TRBJ1-2; clone_size: few; v_call: TRBV7-2; cdr3_aa: CASSAFRNGFGYTF; cdr3_nt: TGTGCCAGCAGCGCCTTTCGAAACGGTTTTGGCTACACCTTC
cdr3_length: 13; d_call: .; j_call: TRBJ1-1; clone_size: .; v_call: TRBV5-4; cdr3_aa: CASSASHVAEAFF; cdr3_nt: TGTGCCAGCAGCGCGTCCCATGTCGCTGAAGCTTTCTTT
cdr3_length: 14; d_call: TRBD2; j_call: TRBJ2-5; clone_size: .; v_call: TRBV7-2; cdr3_aa: CASSRLGREAKEYF; cdr3_nt: TGTGCCAGCAGCCGGCTTGGGCGGGAGGCCAAGGAGTACTTC
cdr3_length: 15; d_call: .; j_call: TRBJ2-5; clone_size: once; v_call: TRBV10-3; cdr3_aa: CAISEGQGAWETQYF; cdr3_nt: TGTGCCATCAGTGAGGGCCAGGGCGCGTGGGAGACCCAGTACTTC
cdr3_length: 16; d_call: TRBD1; j_call: TRBJ2-4; clone_size: many; v_call: TRBV3-1/TRBV3-2; cdr3_aa: CASSPRTGKAKNIQYF; cdr3_nt: TGTGCCAGCAGCCCGAGGACAGGGAAGGCCAAAAACATTCAGTACTTC
cdr3_length: 13; d_call: TRBD1; j_call: TRBJ1-1; clone_size: .; v_call: TRBV18; cdr3_aa: CASSQGASTEAFF; cdr3_nt: TGTGCCAGCTCACAGGGGGCTAGCACTGAAGCTTTCTTT
cdr3_length: 14; d_call: .; j_call: TRBJ1-1; clone_size: .; v_call: TRBV3-1/TRBV3-2; cdr3_aa: CASSVRQSNTEAFF; cdr3_nt: TGTGCCAGCAGCGTGAGGCAATCGAACACTGAAGCTTTCTTT
cdr3_length: 14; d_call: .; j_call: TRBJ1-1; clone_size: .; v_call: TRBV19; cdr3_aa: CASSIGPKSGEAFF; cdr3_nt: TGTGCCAGTAGTATAGGCCCCAAATCGGGGGAGGCTTTCTTT
cdr3_length: 12; d_call: .; j_call: TRBJ1-1; clone_size: few; v_call: TRBV30; cdr3_aa: CAWSGGDTEAFF; cdr3_nt: TGTGCCTGGAGTGGAGGAGACACTGAAGCTTTCTTT
cdr3_length: 16; d_call: TRBD2; j_call: TRBJ2-7; clone_size: .; v_call: TRBV9; cdr3_aa: CASSLKGLAGVYEQYF; cdr3_nt: TGTGCCAGCAGCCTAAAGGGACTAGCGGGAGTATATGAGCAGTACTTC
cdr3_length: 15; d_call: TRBD1; j_call: TRBJ1-4; clone_size: once; v_call: TRBV30; cdr3_aa: CAWSAPQGLGEKLFF; cdr3_nt: TGTGCCTGGAGTGCACCACAGGGGTTAGGGGAAAAACTGTTTTTT
cdr3_length: 15; d_call: .; j_call: TRBJ1-3; clone_size: few; v_call: TRBV6-2/TRBV6-3; cdr3_aa: CASSSWDISGNTIYF; cdr3_nt: TGTGCCAGCAGCAGCTGGGACATCTCTGGAAACACCATATATTTT